The 6 T cell receptor beta chains below come from one sample, sequenced in a study of cytomegalovirus exposure and HLA in healthy donors. A multiplex PCR was run with 60 Vbeta primers and 13 Jbeta primers. The data were produced by immunoSEQ multiplex PCR, yet TCRdb's version contains in-frame clones alone and is incomplete. The table for this sample gives fewer than 200,000 clones. The sample taken for sequencing was PBMCs. The receptors here all came from a woman aged 55-70 years in good health and CMV-seronegative.

The CDR3 is CASSPHRQGGNYGYTF. Here the CDR3 DNA reads TGTGCCAGTAGTCCTCACCGACAGGGCGGTAACTATGGCTACACCTTC. The genes are TRBV19 and TRBJ1-2, with 7 bases fitting TRBD1. Per the germline V gene, CDR1 is LNHDA and CDR2 is SQIVND (reference sequence). With V trimmed by 5 bases and J by 1 base, 10 bases remained unmatched. The length of the CDR3 is 16 residues.

The chain employs TRBV4-3 and TRBJ1-4; D may be TRBD1 (5 bases). The CDR3 sequence is 16 residues long. Germline CDR1 and CDR2: LGHNA and YSLEER. V dropped 4 bases and J dropped 6 bases, with 18 bases sitting between them. CDR3 protein: CASSLDTGTGDEKLFF. In DNA form, the CDR3 reads TGCGCCAGCAGCCTGGATACCGGGACGGGAGATGAAAAACTGTTTTTT.

The chain joins TRBV19 to TRBJ1-2; 9 bases are a match to TRBD1. The length of the CDR3 is 15 residues. V gave up 5 bases and J gave up 8 bases; unmatched junction bases: 12. CDR1 and CDR2 (germline): LNHDA, SQIVND (reference sequence). The CDR3 DNA reads TGTGCCAGTAGTCCTCTACCACAGGGGGCGCGAGGCTACACCTTC. This translates into CASSPLPQGARGYTF.

The chain recombines TRBV5-4 with TRBJ2-3; 12 nucleotides match TRBD2. The V gene end was trimmed by 0 bases and the J gene end by 4 bases; junction bases not matched to a gene: 12. The length of the CDR3 is 19 residues. Per germline, CDR1 SGHNT and CDR2 YYREEE (reference sequence). This CDR3 is CASSLEPTRLAGAADTQYF. In DNA form, the CDR3 reads TGTGCCAGCAGCTTGGAGCCTACTCGACTAGCGGGAGCTGCAGATACGCAGTATTTT.

This chain joins TRBV12-5 and TRBJ2-3; D is unresolved. The CDR3 is 12 residues long. Germline lookup yields CDR1 LGHNT and CDR2 FRNRAP. V was shortened by 0 bases and J by 6 bases, with 4 bases between the two germline ends. This CDR3 reads CASGLVLDTQYF. In DNA form, the CDR3 reads TGTGCTAGTGGTTTGGTACTTGATACGCAGTATTTT.

The chain employs TRBV5-1 and TRBJ2-1, with 12 bases aligning to TRBD2. V was clipped by 4 bases and J by 9 bases; unmatched bases: 11. The germline CDR1 and CDR2 sequences are SGHRS and YFSETQ. The CDR3 consists of 16 residues. The chain's CDR3 is CASSPMTSGSLGEQFF. The CDR3 bases are TGCGCCAGCAGCCCCATGACTAGCGGGAGTCTAGGTGAGCAGTTCTTC.